This T cell receptor (beta chain) was captured by sequencing in a study of response to subunit inactivated influenza vaccine. Using its own MiXCR run on the RT-PCR reads, TCRdb lists one record per CDR3 protein. The table has about 520,000 distinct CDR3 sequences, roughly 23% seen once. The CDR3 sequence is 16 residues long. Trimming at V came to 5 bases and at J to 2 bases, leaving 10 bases not matched to a gene. Germline V gives CDR1 SGHTA, CDR2 FQGNSA. This clonotype was observed a handful of times. Sequenced here: CD4+ T cells sorted from PBMCs, sampled around 5 days after vaccination. The TCR was taken from a man aged 45-65 years who received an inactivated influenza vaccine. The V gene is TRBV7-2, the J gene TRBJ2-7; 9 bases are shared with TRBD1. CDR3 in amino acids: CASSPSGTGRAYEQYF. The CDR3 nucleotides read TGTGCCAGCAGCCCGAGTGGGACAGGGCGAGCCTACGAGCAGTACTTC.